This T cell receptor beta chain was sequenced in a study of shared clonotypes between healthy human individuals. Study-wide results and limits: The sharing of roughly 5% of naive CD4 clonotypes was seen across a few donors. A reduction in generation probabilities was seen for non-shared clonotypes relative to those shared by all four donors. Clonotype sharing among donors likely depends on sequencing depth.

Germline values: CDR1 SEHNR, CDR2 FQNEAQ (reference sequence). The CDR3 loop spans 17 amino acids. J gave up 4 bases and V 7 bases, and 18 bases lay outside the gene matches. Produced via immunoSEQ multiplex PCR; TCRdb's table is partial and in-frame only. The sample shows about 1.5 million clones, roughly 96% of them seen only once. On this clone itself: The target antigen is unknown.

Donation came from healthy HIV-negative adults that had no recent acute infections or vaccinations. The source is a man aged 25-45 years in good health. Sequencing was carried out using naive CD4+ T cells sorted from blood. The subset here: CD45RA+ positively selected. The chain links TRBV7-9 to TRBJ2-5; 7 nucleotides align to TRBD2. CDR3 bases: TGTGCCAGCACCCTCTTAGGGAGGGCGGGAGAGGGAGAGACCCAGTACTTC. Translating it yields CASTLLGRAGEGETQYF.